The rows below give T cell receptor beta chains drawn from one sample of a study of cytomegalovirus exposure and HLA in healthy donors. Profiled with immunoSEQ multiplex PCR; TCRdb holds only in-frame clones, not every one. The sample includes about 97,000 clones, less than 9.5% of them seen just once. The specimen was PBMCs. The receptors shown here come from a man aged 45-65 years in good health and CMV-seropositive. CDR3s include the opening cysteine and the closing phenylalanine or tryptophan. Fields, in order: J gene, V gene, D gene, clone size, CDR3 protein, CDR3 DNA. A D gene is named only where the DNA matches it firmly. Not every row has a clone size; where given, it reads once, few, many or a size class.

TRBJ1-1 TRBV9 TRBD1 NA CASSVGQGGTEAFF TGTGCCAGCAGCGTAGGACAGGGAGGCACTGAAGCTTTCTTT
TRBJ2-6 TRBV30 NA few CACSRSGANVLTF TGTGCCTGCTCCCGCTCTGGGGCCAACGTCCTGACTTTC
TRBJ1-6 TRBV6-5 NA NA CASSYSQSSYNSPLHF TGTGCCAGCAGTTACTCACAGAGCTCCTATAATTCACCCCTCCACTTT
TRBJ2-1 TRBV5-1 TRBD2 few CASSRMGLAVSYNEQFF TGCGCCAGCAGCCGGATGGGACTAGCGGTCTCCTACAATGAGCAGTTCTTC
TRBJ2-7 TRBV4-2 TRBD1 NA CASSHGQGSYEQYF TGTGCCAGCAGCCACGGACAGGGCTCCTACGAGCAGTACTTC
TRBJ2-1 TRBV7-9 TRBD2 NA CASSPSGGVGAGEQFF TGTGCCAGCAGCCCCAGTGGAGGGGTGGGAGCGGGGGAGCAGTTCTTC
TRBJ2-7 TRBV20-1 TRBD1 many CSATGPEQYF TGCAGTGCGACAGGGCCCGAGCAGTACTTC
TRBJ1-1 TRBV6-6 NA many CASTLASGEAFF TGTGCCAGCACCCTAGCCAGCGGTGAAGCTTTCTTT
TRBJ1-1 TRBV7-2 NA NA CASSPYTEAFF TGTGCCAGCAGCCCTTACACTGAAGCTTTCTTT
TRBJ2-3 TRBV7-2 NA NA CASSLNPGSTDTQYF TGTGCCAGCAGCTTAAATCCGGGATCCACAGATACGCAGTATTTT
TRBJ1-4 TRBV6-1 NA few CASSERMEDEKLFF TGTGCCAGCAGTGAGAGGATGGAAGACGAAAAACTGTTTTTT
TRBJ1-5 TRBV28 NA NA CATQNGNSNQPQHF TGTGCCACCCAAAACGGGAATAGCAATCAGCCCCAGCATTTT
TRBJ2-7 TRBV5-3 TRBD2 NA CARSSTGDDSGRADSVYEQYF TGTGCCAGAAGCTCGACGGGGGATGATAGCGGGAGGGCCGATAGCGTCTACGAGCAGTACTTC
TRBJ2-7 TRBV5-8 NA NA CASSPLGALSSYEQYF TGTGCCAGCAGCCCCCTAGGAGCACTGAGCTCCTACGAGCAGTACTTC
TRBJ2-7 TRBV4-1 TRBD1 few CASSLEGQGFNEQYF TGCGCCAGCAGCCTGGAAGGACAGGGTTTCAACGAGCAGTACTTC
TRBJ2-7 TRBV5-1 NA few CASSFRGYEQYF TGCGCCAGCAGCTTCAGGGGTTACGAGCAGTACTTC
TRBJ2-1 TRBV27 TRBD2 NA CASSLFGGSSYNEQFF TGTGCCAGCAGTTTATTTGGCGGGAGCTCCTACAATGAGCAGTTCTTC
TRBJ2-3 TRBV28 NA few CASTSASTDTQYF TGTGCCAGCACTAGCGCTAGCACAGATACGCAGTATTTT
TRBJ1-5 TRBV27 NA few CASSSQGSSNQPQHF TGTGCCAGCAGTTCTCAGGGGTCTAGCAATCAGCCCCAGCATTTT
TRBJ1-1 TRBV6-5 NA NA CASSSDRRAQLTFF TGTGCCAGCAGTTCCGATCGGCGGGCCCAGTTGACTTTCTTT
TRBJ2-2 TRBV5-1 TRBD1 few CASRGDRGTGELFF TGCGCCAGCAGAGGCGACAGGGGCACCGGGGAGCTGTTTTTT
TRBJ1-1 TRBV7-3 NA few CASSSMGVVNTEAFF TGTGCCAGCAGCTCAATGGGAGTCGTGAACACTGAAGCTTTCTTT
TRBJ2-1 TRBV7-8 TRBD2 few CASSSGTSGSLGRNEQFF TGTGCCAGCAGCTCGGGGACTAGCGGGAGTCTAGGGAGAAATGAGCAGTTCTTC
TRBJ1-1 TRBV4-2 NA NA CASSLTDGFLSEAFF TGTGCCAGCAGCCTCACCGACGGGTTTTTGTCTGAAGCTTTCTTT
TRBJ2-1 TRBV9 TRBD2 few CASSVGTSATYNEQFF TGTGCCAGCAGCGTCGGGACTAGCGCCACCTACAATGAGCAGTTCTTC
TRBJ1-1 TRBV11-2 NA NA CASSRLDTEAFF TGTGCCAGCAGTCGCTTAGATACTGAAGCTTTCTTT
TRBJ2-2 TRBV10-2 NA few CASSPRDGELFF TGCGCCAGCAGTCCCAGGGACGGGGAGCTGTTTTTT
TRBJ2-2 TRBV7-6 TRBD2 NA CASSLNSGSTGELFF TGTGCCAGCAGCTTAAATAGCGGGAGCACCGGGGAGCTGTTTTTT
TRBJ2-3 TRBV7-9 NA few CASSLVLARDADTQYF TGTGCCAGCAGCTTAGTATTAGCGCGGGATGCAGATACGCAGTATTTT
TRBJ1-2 TRBV28 NA few CASTRDTVLYTF TGTGCCAGCACGAGGGACACCGTGCTCTACACCTTC
TRBJ1-6 TRBV2 NA NA CASSGPPRAPLHF TGTGCCAGCAGTGGGCCTCCCAGGGCACCCCTCCACTTT
TRBJ2-1 TRBV11-3 TRBD1 few CASSLGTGEGNEQFF TGTGCCAGCAGCCTAGGGACAGGGGAGGGCAATGAGCAGTTCTTC
TRBJ2-2 TRBV11-2 TRBD1 few CASSLSQGASGELFF TGTGCCAGCAGCTTATCACAGGGGGCTAGTGGGGAGCTGTTTTTT
TRBJ2-3 TRBV6-1 TRBD1 NA CASSGIRTGGDTQYF TGTGCCAGCAGTGGGATTAGGACAGGGGGAGATACGCAGTATTTT
TRBJ2-7 TRBV5-4 TRBD2 NA CASSLAGGLKYF TGTGCCAGCAGCCTAGCGGGAGGGCTCAAGTACTTC
TRBJ1-6 TRBV7-3 NA few CASSLGGQGRRNSPLHF TGTGCCAGCAGCTTAGGGGGCCAGGGGCGCCGTAATTCACCCCTCCACTTT
TRBJ2-3 TRBV25-1 TRBD2 many CASSRGLAGEAGDTQYF TGTGCCAGCAGCCGGGGACTAGCAGGGGAAGCTGGAGATACGCAGTATTTT
TRBJ2-1 TRBV29-1 NA few CSVNNQGYNEQFF TGCAGCGTGAACAATCAGGGGTACAATGAGCAGTTCTTC
TRBJ2-2 TRBV5-1 NA NA CASSLWGDWNTGELFF TGCGCCAGCAGCTTGTGGGGGGACTGGAACACCGGGGAGCTGTTTTTT